Shown below are 8 T cell receptor beta chains from a single sample sequenced in a study of OX40 agonist ivuxolimab in advanced cancers. Some clones are missing from TCRdb's copy, which holds only in-frame ones; the method was immunoSEQ multiplex PCR. The top ten hold roughly 1% of the sample, which has about 130,000 clones, 93% seen once. The sequences come from CD4+ or CD8+ T cells sorted from blood, collected in a trial of the OX40 agonist ivuxolimab. These receptors all stem from an adult with an advanced solid tumor such as melanoma, head and neck, liver or kidney cancer.

This chain connects TRBV5-1 to TRBJ1-2, with D possibly TRBD1 on 5 matching bases. Trimming shortened V by 0 bases and J by 2 bases, and 11 bases separated the two germline ends. Looked up from germline, CDR1 is SGHRS and CDR2 is YFSETQ. The CDR3 runs to 15 residues. CDR3 bases: TGCGCCAGCAGCTTGGCCCGGGGGGGAAACTATGGCTACACCTTC. Translation gives CASSLARGGNYGYTF.

The chain couples TRBV2 to TRBJ2-2; possible D gene TRBD2, 6 bases. The CDR3 totals 13 residues. Trimming took off 6 bases at V and 4 bases at J, with 9 bases between the two ends. Per the germline V gene, CDR1 is SNHLY and CDR2 is FYNNEI. The CDR3 is CASRLASTGELFF. The CDR3, as DNA: TGTGCCAGCAGGCTAGCGTCCACCGGGGAGCTGTTTTTT. The full variable domain, its missing parts supplied by reference TRBV2 and TRBJ2-2, is EPEVTQTPSHQVTQMGQEVILRCVPISNHLYFYWYRQILGQKVEFLVSFYNNEISEKSEIFDDQFSVERPDGSNFTLKIRSTKLEDSAMYFCASRLASTGELFFGEGSRLTVL.

This chain uses TRBV19 with TRBJ1-3; no firm D call. The V and J ends lost 9 bases and 1 base respectively, with 13 bases between them. The CDR3 consists of 14 residues. Germline lookup yields CDR1 LNHDA and CDR2 SQIVND (reference sequence). The CDR3 sequence: CASRTGGSGNTIYF. The CDR3 DNA sequence: TGTGCCAGCCGAACGGGAGGATCTGGAAACACCATATATTTT.

The sample holds one count of this clone. V and J are TRBV7-2 and TRBJ1-5; D may be TRBD1 (6 bases). The germline CDR1 and CDR2 sequences are SGHTA and FQGNSA. The V end was cut by 1 base, the J end by 6 bases, with 19 bases between. The CDR3 has 17 amino acids. The CDR3: CASSLDPGQRMGQPQHF. CDR3 sequence (DNA): TGTGCCAGCAGCTTAGATCCGGGACAAAGGATGGGTCAGCCCCAGCATTTT.

This chain joins TRBV7-8 and TRBJ1-1; no firm D call. The CDR3 loop spans 15 amino acids. The germline gives CDR1 SGHVS, CDR2 FQNEAQ. The V end lost 0 bases, the J end lost 0 bases, and 8 bases lay between the germline ends. The CDR3 is CASSLAARLNTEAFF. DNA for the CDR3: TGTGCCAGCAGCTTAGCGGCACGCTTGAACACTGAAGCTTTCTTT.

In regard to this clone: The junction and the germline gene differ at one end; a read error may be behind it. The chain recombines TRBV5-1 with TRBJ1-2; TRBD1 is a possible D gene (6 bases). Germline V gene sequence: CDR1 SGHRS, CDR2 YFSETQ. The CDR3 contains 16 residues. Here the CDR3 reads CASSSTTGISRLLVSF. In DNA form, the CDR3 reads TGCGCCAGCAGCTCCACAACAGGGATCTCTAGGCTGTTAGTATCCTTC.

The V call is TRBV23-1, the J call TRBJ2-5; D gene uncertain. TRBV23-1 is treated as an ORF (open reading frame) with a function not yet certain. This CDR3 has 16 residues. V gave up 0 bases and J gave up 2 bases, with 13 bases separating them. CDR3 coding DNA: TGCGCCAGCAGTCAATCATGTTGGAAGAAACAAGAGACCCAGTACTTC. It specifies CASSQSCWKKQETQYF.

V usage is TRBV9 and J usage is TRBJ1-2; the D is unclear. CDR3 length: 15 residues. The V end was cut by 7 bases, the J end by 8 bases, with 24 bases between. Looked up from germline, CDR1 is SGDLS and CDR2 is YYNGEE. The CDR3: CASHPVSTPGRGYTF. The CDR3 DNA follows: TGTGCCAGCCACCCGGTGAGCACACCGGGGAGAGGCTACACCTTC.